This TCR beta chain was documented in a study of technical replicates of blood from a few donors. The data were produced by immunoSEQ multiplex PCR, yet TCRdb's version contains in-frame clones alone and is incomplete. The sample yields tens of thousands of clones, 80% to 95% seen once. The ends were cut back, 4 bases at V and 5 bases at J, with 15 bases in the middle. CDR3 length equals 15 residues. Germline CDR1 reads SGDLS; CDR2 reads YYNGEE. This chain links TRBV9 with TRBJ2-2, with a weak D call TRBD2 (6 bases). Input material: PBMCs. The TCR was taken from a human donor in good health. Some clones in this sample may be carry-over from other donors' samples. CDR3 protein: CASSLWGGETGELFF. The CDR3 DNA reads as TGTGCCAGCAGCCTTTGGGGCGGGGAGACCGGGGAGCTGTTTTTT.